Listed below are T cell receptor beta chains from one sample, sequenced in a study of graft-versus-host responses after intestinal transplantation. The antigens these receptors bind are not known. Method: immunoSEQ multiplex PCR; TCRdb's copy keeps in-frame clones and lacks some. The repertoire has about 120,000 clones, about 95% of them found once; the top ten carry more than 3%. This material consisted of unstimulated CD8+ T cells sorted from spleen or lymph node cells, taken before intestinal transplant. The receptors originated from a human donor who received an intestinal transplant. Each CDR3 is given with its conserved first and last residue. Each record gives: D gene, V gene, J gene, clone size, CDR3 DNA, CDR3 protein. The D gene is left open where the match is weak. Only part of the rows carry a size: once, few, many, or a class if the clone is expanded.

>TRBD1|TRBV28|TRBJ1-1|NA
TGTGCCACTCGGACAGGCACGGGGGCTTTCTTT
CATRTGTGAFF
>NA|TRBV21-1|TRBJ1-2|few
TGTGCCAGCACCCACGTGGGGATCTTC
CASTHVGIF
>NA|TRBV4-2|TRBJ2-7|NA
TGTGCCAGCAGCCAAGAAGTTGCAGGGGCCTCCTCCTACGAGCAGTACTTC
CASSQEVAGASSYEQYF
>NA|TRBV13|TRBJ2-1|NA
TGTGCCAGCAGCTTGGGCAGGGGACCTGAGCAGTTCTTC
CASSLGRGPEQFF
>NA|TRBV29-1|TRBJ1-1|NA
TGCAGCGTTGTATTCTGGGAAAATTCGGAGGGTGAAGCTTTCTTT
CSVVFWENSEGEAFF
>NA|TRBV6-1|TRBJ2-2|NA
TGTGCCACAAAGGGGTCCCCTTTCAATACCGGGGAGCTGTTTTTT
CATKGSPFNTGELFF
>NA|TRBV4-1|TRBJ2-3|NA
TGCGCCAGCAGCCAGGGCCGGGACCCACACCGCTTCACAGATACGCAGTATTTT
CASSQGRDPHRFTDTQYF
>TRBD2|TRBV5-1|TRBJ2-2|NA
TGCGCCAGCAGCTCGACTAGCGGGAGGGACACCGGGGAGCTGTTTTTT
CASSSTSGRDTGELFF
>TRBD1|TRBV6-1|TRBJ1-1|NA
TGTGCCAGCAGTGCGGGGACAGGGTCTGAAGCTTTCTTT
CASSAGTGSEAFF
>NA|TRBV28|TRBJ2-5|NA
TGTGCCAGCCGGGGGCGGGGTGGGGAGACCCAGTACTTC
CASRGRGGETQYF
>NA|TRBV15|TRBJ1-4|NA
TGTGCCACCAGCAGAGGCTCCAGGGATGAAAAACTGTTTTTT
CATSRGSRDEKLFF
>TRBD2|TRBV5-6|TRBJ2-3|NA
TGTGCCGGAAAGACCTGGCGAGCGGGGCACACAGATACGCAGTATTTT
CAGKTWRAGHTDTQYF
>TRBD2|TRBV15|TRBJ2-7|NA
TGTGCCACCAGCAGATTCCCCTTAATCGCGGGGGAGGATGAGCAGTACTTC
CATSRFPLIAGEDEQYF
>NA|TRBV19|TRBJ2-7|few
TGTGCCAGTAGTATACGTCCATACGAGCAGTACTTC
CASSIRPYEQYF
>TRBD2|TRBV4-1|TRBJ2-7|once
TGCGCCAGCAGCCAAGAGGGTCTAGCGGGGGCCTCCTACGAGCAGTACTTC
CASSQEGLAGASYEQYF
>NA|TRBV7-9|TRBJ2-7|NA
TGTGCCAGCAGCTTGGGGGGGCGCGGGAACGAGCAGTACTTC
CASSLGGRGNEQYF
>TRBD2|TRBV9|TRBJ2-1|NA
TGTGCCAGCAACGGAGCATCGGGACTAGCAACCTACAATGAGCAGTTCTTC
CASNGASGLATYNEQFF
>NA|TRBV6-6|TRBJ1-5|NA
TGTGCCAGCAGTTACTCGAACAGCAATCAGCCCCAGCATTTT
CASSYSNSNQPQHF
>TRBD2|TRBV9|TRBJ2-1|NA
TGTGCCAGCAGCTTACGAGCGGGGCCTTCCTACAATGAGCAGTTCTTC
CASSLRAGPSYNEQFF
>NA|TRBV28|TRBJ2-7|NA
TGTGCCAGCAGTTGGGAGTCTAGCGAGCAGTACTTC
CASSWESSEQYF
>NA|TRBV9|TRBJ2-1|NA
TGTGCCAGCAGTCCAGGACTGGGGGCGGAGCAGTTCTTC
CASSPGLGAEQFF
>NA|TRBV6-5|TRBJ2-1|NA
TGTGCCAGCAGTTACTCTTTGGCATATGAGCAGTTCTTC
CASSYSLAYEQFF
>TRBD2|TRBV11-1|TRBJ2-3|NA
TGTGCCAGCAGCTTAGCGGGAGGGCCTTTCAACGCAGATACGCAGTATTTT
CASSLAGGPFNADTQYF
>NA|TRBV28|TRBJ2-4|once
TGTGCCAGCAGTTTCACAGATCTAGCCAAAAACATTCAGTACTTC
CASSFTDLAKNIQYF
>NA|TRBV19|TRBJ2-7|NA
TGTGCCAGTAGTATACTCCCGTACAAGGAGACCGAGCAGTACTTC
CASSILPYKETEQYF
>NA|TRBV6-5|TRBJ2-4|NA
TGTGCCAGCAGTTACCCGGGACGCGACATTCAGTACTTC
CASSYPGRDIQYF
>TRBD1|TRBV5-6|TRBJ1-4|NA
TGTGCCAGCAGCCGGACAGGGGCGGCAGGTGCGGAACTGTTTTTT
CASSRTGAAGAELFF
>TRBD2|TRBV10-2|TRBJ2-7|NA
TGCGCCAGCAGTGGGCCTAGCGGGCTCAAGTCCTACGAGCAGTACTTC
CASSGPSGLKSYEQYF
>TRBD2|TRBV5-8|TRBJ2-1|NA
TGTGCCAGCAGCTTGACGGCTAGCGGGCCCCCGGAGCAGTTCTTC
CASSLTASGPPEQFF
>TRBD1|TRBV30|TRBJ1-2|NA
TGTGCCTGGAGTGTGACAGGGGGCCATAACTATGGCTACACCTTC
CAWSVTGGHNYGYTF
>TRBD2|TRBV10-3|TRBJ2-5|NA
TGTGCCATCTGGGCGGGAGGCCACCAAGAGACCCAGTACTTC
CAIWAGGHQETQYF
>TRBD2|TRBV4-1|TRBJ2-7|NA
TGCGCCAGCAGCCAAGATTTGACTAGCGGATCCTACGAGCAGTACTTC
CASSQDLTSGSYEQYF
>NA|TRBV10-2|TRBJ1-5|NA
TGCGCCAGCAGTGAGACGGACAATCAGCCCCAGCATTTT
CASSETDNQPQHF
>NA|TRBV7-2|TRBJ2-1|NA
TGTGCCAGGGAAGGGCTGACGGCGGGGAGCTCCTACAATGAGCAGTTCTTC
CAREGLTAGSSYNEQFF
>TRBD2|TRBV13|TRBJ2-1|NA
TGTGCCAGCAGCCTAGGGACTAGTGAGCAGTTCTTC
CASSLGTSEQFF
>TRBD1|TRBV10-3|TRBJ2-7|NA
TGTGCCATCAGACAGGGGGTTGACTTGGGCGAGCAGTACTTC
CAIRQGVDLGEQYF
>NA|TRBV28|TRBJ2-7|NA
TGTGCCAGCAGTTCCCAAGCCCTCTACGAGCAGTACTTC
CASSSQALYEQYF
>TRBD1|TRBV27|TRBJ1-2|NA
TGTGCCAGCACCACAGGGGGCGTTGGCTACACCTTC
CASTTGGVGYTF
>NA|TRBV15|TRBJ2-7|NA
TGTGCCACCAGCTCATGGGGGGGACAGAGCTCCTACGAGCAGTACTTC
CATSSWGGQSSYEQYF
>NA|TRBV27|TRBJ2-1|NA
TGTGCCAGCAGTTTAAGTGGGGGCTCCTACAATGAGCAGTTCTTC
CASSLSGGSYNEQFF